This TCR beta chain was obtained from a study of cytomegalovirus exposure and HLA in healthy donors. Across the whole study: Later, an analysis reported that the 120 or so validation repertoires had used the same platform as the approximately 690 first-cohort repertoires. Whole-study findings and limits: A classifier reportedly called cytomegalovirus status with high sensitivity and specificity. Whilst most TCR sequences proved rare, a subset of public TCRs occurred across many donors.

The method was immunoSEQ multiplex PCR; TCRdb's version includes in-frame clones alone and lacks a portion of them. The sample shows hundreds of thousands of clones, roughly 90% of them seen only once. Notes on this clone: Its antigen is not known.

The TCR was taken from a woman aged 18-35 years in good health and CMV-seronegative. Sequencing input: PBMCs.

The CDR3 DNA reads TGCGCCAGCAGCCTGGGACAGGGGGCAACAGATACGCAGTATTTT. This gives the protein CASSLGQGATDTQYF. The rearrangement links TRBV4-1 to TRBJ2-3; 12 bases are shared with TRBD1. This CDR3 region has 15 residues. Germline values: CDR1 MGHRA, CDR2 YSYEKL. The junction had 2 bases not matched to a gene; V was cut back by 4 bases and J by 3 bases.